Following are 14 T cell receptor beta chains from one sample sequenced in a study of CD8 T cells in ankylosing spondylitis. TCRdb re-called the 5' RACE reads through MiXCR, storing one row per CDR3 protein. The sample holds 200,000 or so distinct CDR3 sequences, 10% to 15% seen once. The specimen was blood, either unsorted or a sorted T cell fraction (not recorded which). These receptors all stem from a female donor with ankylosing spondylitis or in good health (not recorded which).

This clonotype was observed many times. The V call is TRBV7-2, the J call TRBJ1-5; D is undetermined. Germline loops: CDR1 SGHTA, CDR2 FQGNSA. V was pared by 2 bases and J by 0 bases, with 11 bases between. The CDR3 runs to 16 residues. The CDR3 reads CASSLYMAASNQPQHF. The CDR3 DNA follows: TGTGCCAGCAGCTTATATATGGCAGCTAGCAATCAGCCCCAGCATTTT.

The CDR3 here is CASSLTGHANFDSGNTIYF. In DNA, the CDR3 is TGCGCCAGCAGCTTGACAGGGCACGCGAACTTCGACTCTGGAAACACCATATATTTT. The chain couples TRBV5-1 to TRBJ1-3, with a possible D match to TRBD1 (6 bases). Per germline, CDR1 SGHRS and CDR2 YFSETQ. V lost 1 base and J lost 0, with 20 bases in between. This CDR3 contains 19 residues.

This clonotype was recorded many times. The rearrangement uses TRBV4-3 and TRBJ2-7; D call uncertain. Germline-derived CDR1 and CDR2 are LGHNA and YSLEER. Trimming removed 0 bases from V and 0 bases from J, with 9 bases in between. The CDR3 is 15 amino acids. The CDR3 nucleotides read TGCGCCAGCAGCCAAGAACGCGACGGCTCCTACGAGCAGTACTTC. Its translation: CASSQERDGSYEQYF.

Worth noting for this clonotype: This may come from a read error, since a much larger clone is one base off. The chain combines TRBV11-1 with TRBJ2-1; 9 bases are a match to TRBD2. Losses at the gene ends were 3 bases for V and 4 bases for J; bases not matched to a gene: 10. This CDR3 is 17 amino acids long. Germline V gene lookup returns CDR1 SGHAT and CDR2 FQDESV (reference sequence). CDR3: CASSFPPSSGDYNEQFF. CDR3 nucleotides: TGTGCCAGCAGCTTCCCCCCTTCTAGCGGGGATTACAATGAGCAGTTCTTC.

This clonotype was counted many times. The genes are TRBV25-1 and TRBJ2-4; D possibly matches TRBD1 or TRBD2 (5 bases each). V lost 3 bases and J 0 bases, leaving 15 bases between the germline ends. Germline V CDR1 and CDR2: MGHDK, SYGVNS. The CDR3 totals 17 residues. CDR3 DNA: TGTGCCAGCAGTGAGGGTTGGGGGTTATCAGCCAAAAACATTCAGTACTTC. Its translation: CASSEGWGLSAKNIQYF. The full variable domain, its missing parts supplied by reference TRBV25-1 and TRBJ2-4, is EADIYQTPRYLVIGTGKKITLECSQTMGHDKMYWYQQDPGMELHLIHYSYGVNSTEKGDLSSESTVSRIRTEHFPLTLESARPSHTSQYLCASSEGWGLSAKNIQYFGAGTRLSVL.

This clonotype was seen many times. The chain recombines TRBV28 with TRBJ1-4; the match to TRBD1 covers 7 bases. There are 14 residues in the CDR3. V shed 4 bases, J shed 8 bases, and the junction held 7 bases outside the gene matches. Germline loops: CDR1 MDHEN, CDR2 SYDVKM. In DNA form, the CDR3 reads TGTGCCAGCAGTTCGGGACAGTTTAACGAAAAACTGTTTTTT. Its translation: CASSSGQFNEKLFF. Full variable domain (outside the CDR3, taken from reference TRBV28 and TRBJ1-4): DVKVTQSSRYLVKRTGEKVFLECVQDMDHENMFWYRQDPGLGLRLIYFSYDVKMKEKGDIPEGYSVSREKKERFSLILESASTNQTSMYLCASSSGQFNEKLFFGSGTQLSVL.

Ten or more counts support this clonotype. The gene calls are TRBV5-1 and TRBJ2-2; a weak D match, TRBD1 (6 bases). In germline, CDR1 is SGHRS, CDR2 YFSETQ. Trimming shortened V by 3 bases and J by 0 bases, and 6 bases separated the two germline ends. This CDR3 region has 14 residues. The chain's CDR3 is CASSYRANTGELFF. CDR3 DNA sequence: TGCGCCAGCAGCTACAGGGCGAACACCGGGGAGCTGTTTTTT. The whole variable domain, remainder taken from reference TRBV5-1 and TRBJ2-2, is KAGVTQTPRYLIKTRGQQVTLSCSPISGHRSVSWYQQTPGQGLQFLFEYFSETQRNKGNFPGRFSGRQFSNSRSEMNVSTLELGDSALYLCASSYRANTGELFFGEGSRLTVL.

This clonotype was counted ten times or more. The chain carries TRBV6-5 and TRBJ1-1; perhaps TRBD1 as D (6 bases). Germline CDR1 MNHEY, CDR2 SVGAGI. V was trimmed by 2 bases and J by 5 bases, leaving 21 bases between them. The CDR3 runs to 17 residues. The CDR3 nucleotides read TGTGCCAGCAGTTACGGGGGGGCCGCGGGGGCTTTTACTGAAGCTTTCTTT. It is translated as CASSYGGAAGAFTEAFF.

At least ten counts were recorded for this clonotype. V usage is TRBV11-2 and J usage is TRBJ2-2; 10 bases match TRBD2. V dropped 5 bases and J dropped 4; count of bases not matched to a gene: 4. The V gene's germline CDR1 is SGHAT and CDR2 FQNNGV. The CDR3 totals 15 residues. The CDR3 DNA follows: TGTGCCAGCAGCGGGATAGCGGGAGGCACCGGGGAGCTGTTTTTT. As protein: CASSGIAGGTGELFF. The full variable domain, its missing parts supplied by reference TRBV11-2 and TRBJ2-2, is EAGVAQSPRYKIIEKRQSVAFWCNPISGHATLYWYQQILGQGPKLLIQFQNNGVVDDSQLPKDRFSAERLKGVDSTLKIQPAKLEDSAVYLCASSGIAGGTGELFFGEGSRLTVL.

The chain has TRBV4-2 and TRBJ2-7; TRBD2 is a possible D gene (5 bases). Germline V gives CDR1 LGHNA, CDR2 YNFKEQ. V lost 2 bases, J lost 5 bases, and 13 bases lay in between. This CDR3 spans 14 amino acids. CDR3 protein: CASSQLEGFHEQYF. The CDR3 region has the DNA TGTGCCAGCAGCCAACTTGAGGGCTTTCACGAGCAGTACTTC.

This clonotype was counted many times. J is TRBJ2-3 and V is TRBV29-1; 8 positions agree with TRBD2. CDR3 length: 12 residues. J lost 5 bases, V lost 2 bases, and 0 bases had no gene match. The germline V gene encodes CDR1 SQVTM and CDR2 ANQGSEA. In nucleotides, the CDR3 is TGCAGCGTTGAACTAGCGGGAGATACGCAGTATTTT. It yields the protein CSVELAGDTQYF.

The sample holds one count of this clonotype. CDR3 protein: CASSPRGGLTSDTQYF. The CDR3 nucleotides are TGTGCCAGCAGCCCGCGGGGGGGGCTTACCTCAGATACGCAGTATTTT. The V and J genes are TRBV7-2 and TRBJ2-3; 9 nucleotides line up with TRBD2. The CDR3 is 16 residues long. Germline V CDR1 and CDR2: SGHTA, FQGNSA. With V trimmed by 5 bases and J by 4 bases, 10 bases remained unmatched.

This clonotype was found a few times. The chain carries TRBV3-1 and TRBJ2-7; 7 nucleotides match TRBD2. Germline CDR1 LGHDT, CDR2 YNNKEL (reference sequence). The CDR3 sequence is 15 residues long. The junction had 3 bases not matched to a gene; V was cut back by 1 base and J by 0 bases. In nucleotides, the CDR3 is TGTGCCAGCAGCCAAGTTCCTAGCGGCTCCTACGAGCAGTACTTC. The encoded protein is CASSQVPSGSYEQYF.

This clonotype has at least ten counts. CDR3 residues: CASSDDNSNQPQHF. The CDR3 DNA is TGTGCCAGCAGTGACGATAATAGCAATCAGCCCCAGCATTTT. This chain links TRBV6-2 or TRBV6-3 with TRBJ1-5; no clear D gene. The V end lost 5 bases, the J end lost 0 bases, and 8 bases lay between the germline ends. Germline-derived CDR1 and CDR2 are MNHEY and SVGEGT. The CDR3 loop spans 14 amino acids.